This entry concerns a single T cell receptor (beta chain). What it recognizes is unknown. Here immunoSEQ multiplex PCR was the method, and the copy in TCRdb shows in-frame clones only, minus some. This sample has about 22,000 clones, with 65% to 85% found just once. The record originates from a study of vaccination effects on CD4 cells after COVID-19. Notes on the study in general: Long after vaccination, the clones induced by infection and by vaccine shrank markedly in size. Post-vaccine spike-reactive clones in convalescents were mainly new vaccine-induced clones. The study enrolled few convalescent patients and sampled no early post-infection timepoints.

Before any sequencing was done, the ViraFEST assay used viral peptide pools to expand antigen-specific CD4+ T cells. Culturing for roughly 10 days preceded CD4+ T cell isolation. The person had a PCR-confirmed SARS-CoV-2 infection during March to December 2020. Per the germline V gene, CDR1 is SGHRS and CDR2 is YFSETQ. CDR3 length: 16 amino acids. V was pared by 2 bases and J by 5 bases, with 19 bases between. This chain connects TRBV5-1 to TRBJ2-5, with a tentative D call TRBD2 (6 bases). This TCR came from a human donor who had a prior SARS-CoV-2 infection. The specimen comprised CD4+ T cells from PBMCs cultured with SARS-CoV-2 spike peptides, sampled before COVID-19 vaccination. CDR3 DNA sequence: TGCGCCAGCAGCTTATCCGGGACTCCAACCGGGGAGACCCAGTACTTC. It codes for CASSLSGTPTGETQYF.